This T cell receptor (beta chain) came from a study of regulatory T cells in long-lasting Graves disease. This clonotype has ten or more counts. The time point here: newly diagnosed GD, antithyroid drugs for less than 3 months. Scientists built the TCR library using RNA that was extracted from PBMCs. CDR3-region Arm-PCR and iRepertoire HTBI primers produced the TCR beta libraries. MiXCR, run by TCRdb on the multiplex PCR reads, gives a single entry per CDR3 protein. The sample lists around 250,000 distinct CDR3 sequences, over 20% occurring once. Germline V gives CDR1 GTSNPN, CDR2 SVGIG (reference sequence). The CDR3 length is 16 residues. Trimming at V came to 3 bases and at J to 6 bases, leaving 5 bases not matched to a gene.

This material consisted of peripheral blood mononuclear cells (PBMCs), taken at new diagnosis, from a patient treated with antithyroid drugs. V and J are TRBV30 and TRBJ2-2; 15 nucleotides agree with TRBD2. The TCR was taken from a female donor with Graves disease. In DNA form, the CDR3 reads TGTGCCTGGAGCATGGGACTAGCGGGAGGTCCCGGGGAGCTGTTTTTT. Translating it yields CAWSMGLAGGPGELFF.